The rows below give T cell receptor beta chains drawn from one sample of a study of blood T cell repertoires in COVID-19. The protocol was immunoSEQ multiplex PCR, while the TCRdb copy is restricted to in-frame clones and leaves out a portion. This table has some 220,000 clones, 88% appearing once. What was sequenced was PBMCs or T cells enriched from blood (not recorded which). The receptors were sampled from a young woman who had recovered from COVID-19. The CDR3 runs from the conserved cysteine through the conserved F or W. Fields, in order: CDR3 protein, CDR3 DNA, CDR3 length, clone size, D gene, J gene, V gene. A D gene is named only where the DNA matches it firmly. Clone size is stated in some rows and not others, as once, few, many or a class when expanded.

CDR3: CASSTHRDSGAEAFF; DNA: TGTGCCAGCAGTACTCACCGGGACAGTGGCGCTGAAGCTTTCTTT; length: 15; size: -; D: TRBD1; J: TRBJ1-1; V: TRBV6-5
CDR3: CASSPGQSSGNTIYF; DNA: TGTGCCAGCTCACCGGGACAGAGCTCTGGAAACACCATATATTTT; length: 15; size: -; D: TRBD1; J: TRBJ1-3; V: TRBV18
CDR3: CASSIDRDYLGYTF; DNA: TGTGCCAGTAGTATAGACAGGGATTATCTCGGCTACACCTTC; length: 14; size: -; D: -; J: TRBJ1-2; V: TRBV19
CDR3: CSVGTDTLSGNTIYF; DNA: TGCAGCGTTGGGACGGACACCTTATCTGGAAACACCATATATTTT; length: 15; size: -; D: -; J: TRBJ1-3; V: TRBV29-1
CDR3: CASSERRNSYEQYF; DNA: TGTGCCAGCAGTGAAAGGAGAAACTCCTACGAGCAGTACTTC; length: 14; size: -; D: -; J: TRBJ2-7; V: TRBV2
CDR3: CASSWGTGMNTEAFF; DNA: TGTGCCAGCAGCTGGGGGACAGGGATGAACACTGAAGCTTTCTTT; length: 15; size: -; D: TRBD1; J: TRBJ1-1; V: TRBV5-4
CDR3: CASSFSGEETQYF; DNA: TGTGCCAGCAGCTTCAGCGGGGAAGAGACCCAGTACTTC; length: 13; size: -; D: TRBD2; J: TRBJ2-5; V: TRBV7-8
CDR3: CASSLGYGREAGELFF; DNA: TGTGCCAGCAGCTTAGGATATGGCAGGGAGGCCGGGGAGCTGTTTTTT; length: 16; size: -; D: -; J: TRBJ2-2; V: TRBV7-6
CDR3: CASSSRGTGGLSNQPQHF; DNA: TGTGCCAGCAGCAGCCGAGGGACAGGGGGCTTGAGCAATCAGCCCCAGCATTTT; length: 18; size: -; D: TRBD1; J: TRBJ1-5; V: TRBV5-6
CDR3: CASSQDGGYTEAFF; DNA: TGCGCCAGCAGCCAAGATGGCGGGTACACTGAAGCTTTCTTT; length: 14; size: -; D: -; J: TRBJ1-1; V: TRBV4-3
CDR3: CASSHRTGRHTEAFF; DNA: TGCGCCAGCAGCCACAGGACAGGTCGGCACACTGAAGCTTTCTTT; length: 15; size: -; D: TRBD1; J: TRBJ1-1; V: TRBV4-3
CDR3: CSASTGNTEAFF; DNA: TGCAGCGCTTCAACAGGGAACACTGAAGCTTTCTTT; length: 12; size: -; D: -; J: TRBJ1-1; V: TRBV29-1
CDR3: CASSLELESYNEQFF; DNA: TGTGCCAGCAGCTTGGAACTAGAGTCATACAATGAGCAGTTCTTC; length: 15; size: -; D: -; J: TRBJ2-1; V: TRBV5-4
CDR3: CASSLASLNTGELFF; DNA: TGTGCCAGCAGCTTAGCTTCGCTAAACACCGGGGAGCTGTTTTTT; length: 15; size: -; D: -; J: TRBJ2-2; V: TRBV7-9
CDR3: CASSQEIGPGGRFSKNIQYF; DNA: TGCGCCAGCAGCCAAGAGATTGGGCCAGGGGGGCGTTTTAGCAAAAACATTCAGTACTTC; length: 20; size: -; D: -; J: TRBJ2-4; V: TRBV4-1
CDR3: CASSAGLAGGLRNEQFF; DNA: TGTGCCAGCAGTGCGGGACTAGCGGGGGGGCTCAGAAATGAGCAGTTCTTC; length: 17; size: -; D: TRBD2; J: TRBJ2-1; V: TRBV6-1
CDR3: CASSPSGWRGETQYF; DNA: TGTGCCAGCAGCCCATCGGGGTGGAGGGGCGAGACCCAGTACTTC; length: 15; size: -; D: -; J: TRBJ2-5; V: TRBV7-6
CDR3: CASSLTANQPQHF; DNA: TGTGCCAGCAGCTTAACAGCAAATCAGCCCCAGCATTTT; length: 13; size: few; D: -; J: TRBJ1-5; V: TRBV7-3
CDR3: CASSRVRGGYEQYF; DNA: TGTGCCAGCAGCCGGGTTAGGGGGGGCTACGAGCAGTACTTC; length: 14; size: few; D: -; J: TRBJ2-7; V: TRBV14
CDR3: CASSQGSIAGFNEQFF; DNA: TGCGCCAGCAGCCAAGGAAGTATCGCGGGTTTCAATGAGCAGTTCTTC; length: 16; size: -; D: -; J: TRBJ2-1; V: TRBV4-3
CDR3: CASSPGGYGETQYF; DNA: TGTGCCAGTAGTCCTGGAGGGTATGGAGAGACCCAGTACTTC; length: 14; size: -; D: -; J: TRBJ2-5; V: TRBV19
CDR3: CASSLGGGTNEKLFF; DNA: TGTGCCAGCAGCTTAGGGGGGGGCACTAATGAAAAACTGTTTTTT; length: 15; size: -; D: -; J: TRBJ1-4; V: TRBV7-8
CDR3: CASSLEPGQGWGEQFF; DNA: TGCGCCAGCAGCTTGGAACCGGGACAGGGGTGGGGTGAGCAGTTCTTC; length: 16; size: few; D: TRBD1; J: TRBJ2-1; V: TRBV5-1
CDR3: CASSWGQTNQPQHF; DNA: TGTGCCAGCAGCTGGGGACAAACGAATCAGCCCCAGCATTTT; length: 14; size: -; D: -; J: TRBJ1-5; V: TRBV7-2
CDR3: CASSFDRGRTEAFF; DNA: TGTGCCAGCAGCTTCGACAGGGGGAGGACTGAAGCTTTCTTT; length: 14; size: -; D: TRBD1; J: TRBJ1-1; V: TRBV6-5
CDR3: CSASFPDRGLKTEAFF; DNA: TGCAGTGCTAGTTTTCCCGACAGGGGGCTAAAGACTGAAGCTTTCTTT; length: 16; size: -; D: TRBD1; J: TRBJ1-1; V: TRBV20-1
CDR3: CASSENTGDTEAFF; DNA: TGTGCCAGCAGTGAAAATACAGGGGACACTGAAGCTTTCTTT; length: 14; size: -; D: TRBD1; J: TRBJ1-1; V: TRBV2
CDR3: CASSRGHRAEAFF; DNA: TGTGCCAGCTCACGGGGCCACAGGGCTGAAGCTTTCTTT; length: 13; size: -; D: -; J: TRBJ1-1; V: TRBV18
CDR3: CAITNGTGLSTDTQYF; DNA: TGTGCCATAACCAACGGGACAGGGCTTAGCACAGATACGCAGTATTTT; length: 16; size: -; D: TRBD1; J: TRBJ2-3; V: TRBV10-3
CDR3: CASSQRRGGNTIYF; DNA: TGTGCCAGCAGTCAGAGGAGAGGCGGAAACACCATATATTTT; length: 14; size: -; D: -; J: TRBJ1-3; V: TRBV6-5
CDR3: CACRGARTGELFF; DNA: TGTGCCTGCCGCGGGGCTAGGACCGGGGAGCTGTTTTTT; length: 13; size: -; D: -; J: TRBJ2-2; V: TRBV27
CDR3: CASSLQGNTEAFF; DNA: TGTGCCAGCAGCTTACAGGGGAACACTGAAGCTTTCTTT; length: 13; size: -; D: -; J: TRBJ1-1; V: TRBV7-9